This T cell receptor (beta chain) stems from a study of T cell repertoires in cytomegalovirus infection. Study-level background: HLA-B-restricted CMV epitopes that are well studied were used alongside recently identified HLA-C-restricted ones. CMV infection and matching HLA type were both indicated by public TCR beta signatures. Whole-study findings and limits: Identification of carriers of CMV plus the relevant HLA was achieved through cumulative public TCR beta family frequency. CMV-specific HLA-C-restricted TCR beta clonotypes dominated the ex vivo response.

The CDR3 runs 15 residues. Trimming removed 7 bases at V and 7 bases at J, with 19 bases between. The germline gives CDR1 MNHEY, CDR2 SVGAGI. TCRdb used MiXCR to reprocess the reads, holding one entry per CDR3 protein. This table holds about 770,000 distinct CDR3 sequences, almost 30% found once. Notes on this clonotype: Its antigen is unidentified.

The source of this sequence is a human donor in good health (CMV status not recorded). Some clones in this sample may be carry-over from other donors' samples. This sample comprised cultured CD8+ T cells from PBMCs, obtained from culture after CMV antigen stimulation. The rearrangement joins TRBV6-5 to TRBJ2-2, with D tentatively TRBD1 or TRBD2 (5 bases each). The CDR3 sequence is CASNPGTFEGGELFF. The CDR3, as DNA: TGTGCCAGCAACCCCGGGACCTTCGAGGGCGGGGAGCTGTTTTTT.